The rows below give T cell receptor beta chains drawn from one sample of a study of naive CD8 T cells in extremely preterm neonates. TCRdb's table, derived via immunoSEQ multiplex PCR, lists solely in-frame clones and lacks some. The sample contains approximately 7,200 clones, about 98% of which appear only once. Sequences were obtained from naive CD8+ T cells from cord blood. These receptors came from a newborn in good health. CDR3s include the opening cysteine and the closing phenylalanine or tryptophan. D genes are given only for firm matches. Clone size is stated in some rows and not others, as once, few, many or a class when expanded.

>.|.|TRBJ1-1|13|TRBV5-5
CASSWAGYTEAFF
TGTGCCAGCAGCTGGGCTGGATACACTGAAGCTTTCTTT
>.|.|TRBJ1-1|14|TRBV27
CASSFNTGNTEAFF
TGTGCCAGCAGTTTCAACACGGGGAACACTGAAGCTTTCTTT
>.|.|TRBJ2-1|15|TRBV5-1
CASSLYQLEDNEQFF
TGCGCCAGCAGCTTGTACCAACTAGAAGACAATGAGCAGTTCTTC
>.|.|TRBJ1-1|14|TRBV27
CASSLRQTNTEAFF
TGTGCCAGCAGTTTAAGACAGACTAACACTGAAGCTTTCTTT
>.|TRBD1|TRBJ1-2|20|TRBV4-2
CASSQVTNGTGGRTRYGYTF
TGTGCCAGCAGCCAAGTCACCAACGGGACAGGGGGGAGAACTAGGTATGGCTACACCTTC
>.|TRBD2|TRBJ2-7|14|TRBV13
CASSYSGVSYEQYF
TGTGCCAGCAGTTATAGCGGGGTTTCCTACGAGCAGTACTTC
>once|.|TRBJ1-5|14|TRBV4-3
CASSHGRGNQPQHF
TGCGCCAGCAGCCATGGCAGGGGCAATCAGCCCCAGCATTTT
>once|TRBD1|TRBJ1-2|12|TRBV6-6
CASSFDREGYTF
TGTGCCAGCAGTTTCGACAGGGAGGGCTACACCTTC
>.|TRBD1|TRBJ1-5|14|TRBV19
CATIGGQGAQPQHF
TGTGCCACGATTGGGGGACAGGGAGCCCAGCCCCAGCATTTT
>.|.|TRBJ2-7|16|TRBV7-2
CASSPRGRGGSYEQYF
TGTGCCAGCAGCCCCCGGGGGCGCGGGGGTTCCTACGAGCAGTACTTC
>.|TRBD1|TRBJ2-1|16|TRBV9
CASSAKQGAAGNEQFF
TGTGCCAGCAGCGCAAAACAGGGGGCGGCGGGCAATGAGCAGTTCTTC
>.|.|TRBJ1-2|16|TRBV15
CATSSLAGPSGYGYTF
TGTGCCACCAGCAGTTTAGCGGGGCCTTCGGGCTATGGCTACACCTTC
>once|.|TRBJ2-1|12|TRBV28
CASSLGAHEQFF
TGTGCCAGCAGTTTGGGGGCGCATGAGCAGTTCTTC
>.|.|TRBJ2-7|15|TRBV7-3
CASSSPLREAYEQYF
TGTGCCAGCAGCTCCCCGCTGAGGGAGGCCTACGAGCAGTACTTC
>once|.|TRBJ2-3|11|TRBV6-5
CASSYSSVQYF
TGTGCCAGCAGTTACTCGAGCGTGCAGTATTTT
>.|.|TRBJ2-1|11|TRBV7-9
CASSQGLEQFF
TGTGCCAGCAGCCAGGGACTCGAGCAGTTCTTC
>.|.|TRBJ2-7|14|TRBV5-1
CASSFGSESYEQYF
TGCGCCAGCAGCTTTGGCAGCGAGTCCTACGAGCAGTACTTC
>.|.|TRBJ2-7|18|TRBV4-2
CASSQVWEETDHSYEQYF
TGTGCCAGCAGCCAAGTATGGGAGGAGACGGACCACTCCTACGAGCAGTACTTC
>.|.|TRBJ1-6|14|TRBV9
CASSVAQGYGPLHF
TGTGCCAGCAGCGTAGCTCAGGGTTACGGACCCCTCCACTTT
>.|TRBD1|TRBJ2-7|18|TRBV6-1
CASSEYRTGIGKGYEQYF
TGTGCCAGCAGTGAATATAGGACAGGGATCGGGAAGGGCTACGAGCAGTACTTC
>.|TRBD1|TRBJ2-2|13|TRBV6-5
CASSRTGAGELFF
TGTGCCAGCAGCCGCACAGGGGCCGGGGAGCTGTTTTTT
>.|.|TRBJ1-6|15|TRBV5-6
CASSLGQGSNSPLHF
TGTGCCAGCAGCCTGGGGCAGGGCTCGAATTCACCCCTCCACTTT
>.|.|TRBJ2-1|14|TRBV6-5
CASSYSNQGNEQFF
TGTGCCAGCAGTTACTCGAATCAGGGCAATGAGCAGTTCTTC
>.|TRBD2|TRBJ2-5|17|TRBV11-2
CASSHYAGGVPQETQYF
TGTGCCAGCAGCCACTACGCGGGGGGCGTACCCCAAGAGACCCAGTACTTC
>once|.|TRBJ1-5|15|TRBV19
CASTLTSGGNQPQHF
TGTGCCAGTACCCTAACCTCGGGGGGGAATCAGCCCCAGCATTTT
>.|TRBD1|TRBJ1-1|15|TRBV6-5
CASSTPGQLNTEAFF
TGTGCCAGCAGTACTCCGGGACAGCTGAACACTGAAGCTTTCTTT
>.|TRBD1|TRBJ2-1|14|TRBV27
CASSLGTGYNEQFF
TGTGCCAGCAGTTTAGGGACAGGCTACAATGAGCAGTTCTTC